Listed here are 29 T cell receptor beta chains from one sample, sequenced in a study of blood T cell repertoires in COVID-19. Profiled with immunoSEQ multiplex PCR; TCRdb holds only in-frame clones, not every one. The sample holds some 160,000 clones, more than 65% seen once. The sequencing sample was made of peripheral blood. These receptors all stem from a woman of 80 years or more with acute or convalescent COVID-19.

The gene calls are TRBV5-1 and TRBJ1-3, with D perhaps matching TRBD1 (6 bases). CDR1 is SGHRS and CDR2 is YFSETQ in the germline V gene. CDR3 length equals 15 residues. V was clipped by 4 bases and J by 0 bases, with 11 bases between them. CDR3 amino acids: CASSPGGHSGNTIYF. The CDR3 DNA follows: TGCGCCAGCAGCCCCGGGGGGCACTCTGGAAACACCATATATTTT.

V is TRBV30 and J is TRBJ1-5; D gene unclear. The CDR3 has 12 residues. V shed 0 bases and J shed 3 bases, with 3 bases lying between them. Germline loops: CDR1 GTSNPN, CDR2 SVGIG (reference sequence). CDR3 in amino acids: CAWSVYNQPQHF. CDR3 DNA: TGTGCCTGGAGTGTATACAATCAGCCCCAGCATTTT. Full variable domain (missing parts from reference TRBV30 and TRBJ1-5): SQTIHQWPATLVQPVGSPLSLECTVEGTSNPNLYWYRQAAGRGLQLLFYSVGIGQISSEVPQNLSASRPQDRQFILSSKKLLLSDSGFYLCAWSVYNQPQHFGDGTRLSIL.

The CDR3 reads CASRITGNTEAFF. CDR3 coding DNA: TGTGCCAGCAGGATTACAGGGAACACTGAAGCTTTCTTT. V gene TRBV2 combines with J gene TRBJ1-1, with D perhaps matching TRBD1 (5 bases). There are 13 residues in the CDR3. Germline CDR1 and CDR2: SNHLY and FYNNEI. V was clipped by 6 bases and J by 1 base, with 9 bases between them.

The CDR3 is CASSLSTSLAKNIQYF. The CDR3 region has the DNA TGTGCCAGCAGCCTCTCGACTAGCTTAGCCAAAAACATTCAGTACTTC. V is TRBV7-2 and J is TRBJ2-4; 7 positions match TRBD2. V was pared by 5 bases and J by 0 bases, with 7 bases of the junction left unmatched. Germline V lookup: CDR1 SGHTA, CDR2 FQGNSA. The length of the CDR3 is 16 residues.

This clone was seen a handful of times. V gene TRBV5-1 combines with J gene TRBJ2-2; 7 nucleotides match TRBD1. Germline trimming cut 4 bases from V and 0 bases from J; bases unmatched to any gene: 3. The CDR3 spans 15 residues. Germline V gene data show CDR1 as SGHRS and CDR2 as YFSETQ. This chain's CDR3 is CASSIQGANTGELFF. The CDR3 DNA is TGCGCCAGCAGCATTCAGGGGGCGAACACCGGGGAGCTGTTTTTT. The whole variable domain, filled in from reference TRBV5-1 and TRBJ2-2, reads KAGVTQTPRYLIKTRGQQVTLSCSPISGHRSVSWYQQTPGQGLQFLFEYFSETQRNKGNFPGRFSGRQFSNSRSEMNVSTLELGDSALYLCASSIQGANTGELFFGEGSRLTVL.

The rearrangement uses TRBV2 and TRBJ1-6; D call uncertain. The V end lost 1 base, the J end lost 10 bases, and 11 bases lay between the germline ends. The CDR3 length is 14 residues. The germline V gene has CDR1 SNHLY and CDR2 FYNNEI. In DNA form, the CDR3 reads TGTGCCAGCAGTGAAGTTCAGGTCGGATCACCCCTCCACTTT. Its translation is CASSEVQVGSPLHF.

The rearrangement links TRBV7-9 to TRBJ2-7; a weak D match, TRBD1 (6 bases). V gave up 0 bases and J gave up 3 bases, with 12 bases separating them. The germline gives CDR1 SEHNR, CDR2 FQNEAQ (reference sequence). This CDR3 has 15 amino acids. The CDR3 protein is CASSLAVGAYYEQYF. In nucleotides, the CDR3 is TGTGCCAGCAGCTTAGCGGTGGGGGCTTACTACGAGCAGTACTTC.

The rearrangement joins TRBV5-4 to TRBJ2-5; 8 bases line up with TRBD2. With 0 bases clipped from V and 5 bases from J, the junction kept 6 bases outside the gene matches. CDR3 length: 15 residues. The germline CDR1 and CDR2 sequences are SGHNT and YYREEE (reference sequence). As DNA, the CDR3 is TGTGCCAGCAGCTTGGAAACAGCGGGAGTCGAGACCCAGTACTTC. Translated: CASSLETAGVETQYF.

The chain couples TRBV7-9 to TRBJ2-2; 8 positions agree with TRBD2. The germline V gene has CDR1 SEHNR and CDR2 FQNEAQ (reference sequence). Trimming cost V 7 bases and J 0 bases; bases outside gene matches: 7. The CDR3 has 16 amino acids. CDR3 loop: CASTPGGAANTGELFF. The CDR3 nucleotides are TGTGCCAGCACCCCGGGGGGGGCGGCGAACACCGGGGAGCTGTTTTTT.

This chain uses TRBV5-1 with TRBJ2-1; weak D call: TRBD2 (7 bases). Germline values: CDR1 SGHRS, CDR2 YFSETQ. The ends were cut back, 3 bases at V and 6 bases at J, with 16 bases in the middle. This CDR3 is built from 15 residues. CDR3: CASSWGGGQSNEQFF. DNA of the CDR3: TGCGCCAGCAGCTGGGGGGGTGGACAGTCCAATGAGCAGTTCTTC.

The CDR3, as DNA: TGTGCCAGCAGTAGCCACGGGACAGCCAACACCGGGGAGCTGTTTTTT. It is translated as CASSSHGTANTGELFF. The chain has TRBV27 and TRBJ2-2; 7 positions agree with TRBD1. V was pared by 5 bases and J by 2 bases, with 8 bases of the junction left unmatched. Germline V gene lookup returns CDR1 MNHEY and CDR2 SMNVEV (reference sequence). The CDR3 extends over 16 amino acids.

This chain uses TRBV5-4 with TRBJ1-2, with TRBD1 matching 7 bases. Germline CDR1 is SGHNT and CDR2 is YYREEE (reference sequence). J gave up 0 bases and V 3 bases, and 5 bases lay outside the gene matches. CDR3 length equals 15 residues. CDR3 residues: CASSSDRLPNYGYTF. The CDR3 bases are TGTGCCAGCAGCTCGGACAGGCTCCCTAACTATGGCTACACCTTC.

The CDR3 sequence: CASSHGRGGNEKLFF. In nucleotides, the CDR3 is TGTGCCAGCAGCCACGGACGCGGGGGTAATGAAAAACTGTTTTTT. This sequence joins TRBV3-1 (or the pseudogene TRBV3-2) and TRBJ1-4; perhaps TRBD1 as D (5 bases). V was trimmed by 3 bases and J by 4 bases, leaving 12 bases between them. The CDR3 length is 15 residues. Germline CDR1 LGHDT, CDR2 YNNKEL (reference sequence).

This clone was counted many times. J is TRBJ1-2 and V is TRBV28, with 8 bases lining up with TRBD1. The CDR3 extends over 14 amino acids. Germline CDR1 reads MDHEN; CDR2 reads SYDVKM. V was pared by 3 bases and J by 3 bases, with 3 bases of the junction left unmatched. CDR3 region: CASSFRDRYYGYTF. The CDR3 region has the DNA TGTGCCAGCAGTTTCCGGGACAGGTACTATGGCTACACCTTC.

This chain links TRBV18 with TRBJ2-7; 7 positions agree with TRBD1. J gave up 5 bases and V 5 bases, and 12 bases lay outside the gene matches. The CDR3 extends over 15 amino acids. In germline, CDR1 is KGHSH, CDR2 LQKENI. The chain's CDR3 is CASSFFRDSGDEQYF. For the CDR3, the DNA is TGTGCCAGCTCATTCTTCCGGGACAGTGGGGACGAGCAGTACTTC.

This clone was detected a few times. Sequence at one end of the junction differs from germline and may be a read error. This chain links TRBV7-7 with TRBJ2-5; TRBD1 matches at 8 bases. Germline CDR1 reads SSHAT; CDR2 reads FNYEAQ (reference sequence). The CDR3 runs 17 residues. The CDR3 region is CASSPIRTHRGRETQYF. In DNA form, the CDR3 reads TGTGCTAGCAGCCCGATTCGGACTCACAGGGGGAGGGAGACCCAGTACTTC.

V gene TRBV5-1 combines with J gene TRBJ1-1, with TRBD1 as a possible D gene (5 bases). Germline CDR1 and CDR2: SGHRS and YFSETQ. V was clipped by 0 bases and J by 1 base, with 7 bases between them. The CDR3 is 14 amino acids. DNA for the CDR3: TGCGCCAGCAGCTTGGGACAGAGGAACACTGAAGCTTTCTTT. This encodes CASSLGQRNTEAFF.

The CDR3 sequence: CASSPPGGSRLDEQFF. The CDR3 region has the DNA TGTGCCAGCTCACCACCCGGGGGGAGCAGGCTCGATGAGCAGTTCTTC. V is TRBV18 and J is TRBJ2-1, with 7 bases fitting TRBD2. The CDR3 is 16 amino acids. J lost 8 bases, V lost 0 bases, and 10 bases had no gene match. Germline loops: CDR1 KGHSH, CDR2 LQKENI.

V gene TRBV9 combines with J gene TRBJ2-3; 7 bases fit TRBD2. The CDR3 is 16 residues long. The germline V gene encodes CDR1 SGDLS and CDR2 YYNGEE. The ends lost 2 bases at V and 1 base at J; junction bases unmatched: 7. CDR3 coding DNA: TGTGCCAGCAGCGTCGCAGACGGGAGGCGCACAGATACGCAGTATTTT. It yields the protein CASSVADGRRTDTQYF.

The chain joins TRBV5-1 to TRBJ2-3; 11 nucleotides align to TRBD2. CDR3 length: 16 amino acids. V shed 0 bases, J shed 4 bases, and the junction held 4 bases outside the gene matches. Per the germline V gene, CDR1 is SGHRS and CDR2 is YFSETQ. The CDR3 protein is CASSLVSGRGADTQYF. DNA of the CDR3: TGCGCCAGCAGCTTGGTTAGCGGGAGGGGAGCAGATACGCAGTATTTT.

The CDR3 protein is CASSQDTGRGRGYTF. In nucleotides, the CDR3 is TGTGCCAGCAGCCAAGATACGGGCAGGGGTAGAGGCTACACCTTC. The chain is built from TRBV3-1 (or the pseudogene TRBV3-2) and TRBJ1-2; a possible D gene is TRBD1 (6 bases). V gave up 0 bases and J gave up 8 bases, with 16 bases separating them. Germline assignment: CDR1 LGHDT and CDR2 YNNKEL (reference sequence). The CDR3 loop spans 15 amino acids.

V usage is TRBV5-4 and J usage is TRBJ1-1, with 11 bases lining up with TRBD1. Germline CDR1 is SGHNT and CDR2 is YYREEE (reference sequence). V lost 4 bases to trimming and J lost 5 bases; unmatched junction nucleotides: 1. CDR3 length: 13 residues. The CDR3 coding sequence is TGTGCCAGCAGCGGGGACAGGGGGACTGAAGCTTTCTTT. This encodes CASSGDRGTEAFF.

The J gene is TRBJ1-1, the V gene TRBV5-1; D gene unclear. The CDR3 runs to 17 residues. Trimming shortened V by 0 bases and J by 4 bases, and 19 bases separated the two germline ends. The germline CDR1 and CDR2 sequences are SGHRS and YFSETQ. The CDR3 DNA follows: TGCGCCAGCAGCTTGGCCCCATACGGGGAATTAGGCACTGAAGCTTTCTTT. It is translated as CASSLAPYGELGTEAFF.

The chain recombines TRBV28 with TRBJ1-1; no clear D gene. Trimming cost V 2 bases and J 11 bases, with 12 bases left between them. This CDR3 is 12 amino acids long. Germline CDR1 reads MDHEN; CDR2 reads SYDVKM. Here the CDR3 DNA reads TGTGCCAGCAGTTTAGGTCTTCGCGAGGCTTTCTTT. It encodes CASSLGLREAFF.

This clone was detected once. The chain has TRBV5-4 and TRBJ2-7; 10 bases are shared with TRBD1. There are 15 residues in the CDR3. Per the germline V gene, CDR1 is SGHNT and CDR2 is YYREEE (reference sequence). The trim removed 3 bases at V and 3 bases at J, leaving 6 bases unmatched. Written as DNA, the CDR3 is TGTGCCAGCAGCTGGTGGGACAGGGGACGCTACGAGCAGTACTTC. It is translated as CASSWWDRGRYEQYF. Variable domain in full (rest from reference TRBV5-4 and TRBJ2-7): ETGVTQSPTHLIKTRGQQVTLRCSSQSGHNTVSWYQQALGQGPQFIFQYYREEENGRGNFPPRFSGLQFPNYSSELNVNALELDDSALYLCASSWWDRGRYEQYFGPGTRLTVT.

CDR3 sequence: CASSDPYRGYGETQYF. DNA of the CDR3: TGTGCCAGCAGTGACCCTTACAGGGGATATGGAGAGACCCAGTACTTC. The chain couples TRBV25-1 to TRBJ2-5, with 7 bases fitting TRBD1. The V gene end was trimmed by 3 bases and the J gene end by 4 bases; junction bases not matched to a gene: 11. Germline V gives CDR1 MGHDK, CDR2 SYGVNS. This CDR3 comprises 16 residues.

The genes are TRBV7-9 and TRBJ1-1; D is unresolved. The CDR3 length is 12 residues. Germline V gives CDR1 SEHNR, CDR2 FQNEAQ (reference sequence). The germline V and J ends were trimmed by 1 base and 6 bases, with 6 bases remaining between them. CDR3 DNA sequence: TGTGCCAGCAGCTTAGTGTCAGCTGAAGCTTTCTTT. Protein product: CASSLVSAEAFF. Full variable domain (rest looked up from reference TRBV7-9 and TRBJ1-1): DTGVSQNPRHKITKRGQNVTFRCDPISEHNRLYWYRQTLGQGPEFLTYFQNEAQLEKSRLLSDRFSAERPKGSFSTLEIQRTEQGDSAMYLCASSLVSAEAFFGQGTRLTVV.

Notes on this clone: Other nucleotide sequences from this sample produce the same CDR3. This chain links TRBV10-2 with TRBJ1-2, with TRBD1 matching over 10 bases. CDR3 length: 13 amino acids. Germline values: CDR1 WSHSY, CDR2 SAAADI. Germline trimming cut 8 bases from V and 3 bases from J; bases unmatched to any gene: 3. As DNA, the CDR3 is TGCGCCAGCTCCGGGACAGGGGACTATGGCTACACCTTC. This translates into CASSGTGDYGYTF.

V usage is TRBV6-5 and J usage is TRBJ1-1; TRBD1 is a possible D gene (6 bases). Trimming removed 10 bases from V and 3 bases from J, with 18 bases in between. The CDR3 runs 14 residues. The germline CDR1 and CDR2 sequences are MNHEY and SVGAGI. The CDR3 DNA sequence: TGTGCCACCAACCGGGACACCTCGGACACTGAAGCTTTCTTT. This encodes CATNRDTSDTEAFF.